This entry concerns a single TCR beta chain. What it binds is not known. This specimen belongs to a study of shared clonotypes between healthy human individuals. General observations from the study: Across a handful of donors, naive CD4 shared 5% to 6.5%, naive CD8 3% to 3.5%, memory CD4 less than 2.5%, memory CD8 0.4%.

The CDR3 runs 13 residues. Germline V lookup: CDR1 MNHEY, CDR2 SVGAGI. The trim removed 10 bases at V and 12 bases at J, leaving 15 bases unmatched. An approximately 200 ng quantity of DNA, approximately 29,000 T cell genomes, went into the sorted-subset replicate PCRs. Profiling relied on immunoSEQ multiplex PCR, and the TCRdb table lists in-frame clones only, not all of them. The data show around 1.9 million clones, approximately 92% seen once. Naive CD8 cells lacked CD45RO and underwent positive selection for CCR7, leaving out terminally differentiated effector memory CD45RA+ cells. The receptor was isolated from a man between 18 and 29 years old in good health. Some clones in this sample may be carry-over from other donors' samples. The V call is TRBV6-5, the J call TRBJ1-1; 9 positions agree with TRBD1. The specimen was naive CD8+ T cells from PBMCs. CDR3 nucleotide sequence: TGTGCCATCAGCTCCGGGACAGGGAGACTAACTTTCTTT. Protein sequence: CAISSGTGRLTFF.